These 24 T cell receptor beta chains were sequenced from one sample in a study of blood T cell repertoires in COVID-19. Data came from immunoSEQ multiplex PCR; TCRdb stores just in-frame clones and leaves some out. The sample yields about 200,000 clones, approximately 90% seen once. Sequencing was performed on peripheral blood. The receptors were sampled from a man in his sixties who had recovered from COVID-19.

V and J are TRBV9 and TRBJ2-7; TRBD2 matches 8 bases. CDR3 size: 19 residues. Germline CDR1 is SGDLS and CDR2 is YYNGEE. V trimming: 0 bases; J trimming: 2 bases; junction bases outside the gene matches: 16. CDR3 loop: CASSVGTSGRSGIPYEQYF. The CDR3 nucleotides are TGTGCCAGCAGCGTAGGAACGTCTGGCCGTAGCGGGATCCCCTACGAGCAGTACTTC.

In DNA form, the CDR3 reads TGCGCCAGCAGTCCGGGGGGAGGACCCCGTACTAACTATGGCTACACCTTC. It yields the protein CASSPGGGPRTNYGYTF. The chain uses TRBV5-1 and TRBJ1-2, with D possibly TRBD1 on 5 matching bases. Trimming removed 5 bases at V and 0 bases at J, with 20 bases between. CDR1 SGHRS and CDR2 YFSETQ come from the germline V gene. The CDR3 covers 17 residues.

This clone occurred once. The J gene is TRBJ2-2, the V gene TRBV12-3 or TRBV12-4, with D uncertain. Between the trimmed V and J ends, which lost 8 bases and 10 bases, there was a span of 14 bases. CDR3 length equals 12 residues. The DNA of the CDR3 is TGTGCCAGCGTCCTTGTATGGGCGGAGCTGTTTTTT. Residues: CASVLVWAELFF.

The chain is built from TRBV28 and TRBJ1-2, with D unresolved. CDR3 length: 13 residues. Between the trimmed V and J ends, which lost 1 base and 3 bases, there was a span of 6 bases. The germline gives CDR1 MDHEN, CDR2 SYDVKM. The CDR3: CASSLSGHYGYTF. CDR3 nucleotides: TGTGCCAGCAGTTTATCAGGCCACTATGGCTACACCTTC.

V and J are TRBV6-5 and TRBJ1-4; possibly TRBD1 for D (6 bases). Germline V lookup: CDR1 MNHEY, CDR2 SVGAGI. The CDR3 loop spans 13 amino acids. V lost 8 bases and J lost 7, with 14 bases in between. The CDR3 protein is CASLSRGGEKLFF. The CDR3 DNA sequence: TGTGCCAGCTTATCCAGGGGTGGTGAAAAACTGTTTTTT.

The gene calls are TRBV27 and TRBJ1-1; D uncertain. The CDR3 spans 15 residues. V was trimmed by 7 bases and J by 1 base, leaving 16 bases between them. Germline V lookup: CDR1 MNHEY, CDR2 SMNVEV (reference sequence). The CDR3 loop reads CASIPFGRQNTEAFF. DNA of the CDR3: TGTGCCAGCATACCGTTTGGGAGGCAGAACACTGAAGCTTTCTTT.

The V gene is TRBV7-3, the J gene TRBJ1-3, with 7 bases fitting TRBD1. CDR1 SGHTA and CDR2 FQGTGA come from the germline V gene. V lost 6 bases, J lost 6 bases, and 8 bases stayed unmatched. The CDR3 runs to 14 residues. The CDR3 reads CASSKTGRENTIYF. The DNA for the CDR3 is TGTGCCAGCAGTAAGACAGGGCGAGAAAACACCATATATTTT. Using reference TRBV7-3 and TRBJ1-3 for the parts outside the CDR3, the full variable domain is GAGVSQTPSNKVTEKGKYVELRCDPISGHTALYWYRQSLGQGPEFLIYFQGTGAADDSGLPNDRFFAVRPEGSVSTLKIQRTERGDSAVYLCASSKTGRENTIYFGEGSWLTVV.

The V and J genes are TRBV13 and TRBJ1-6; tentatively, D is TRBD1 (5 bases). V was trimmed by 0 bases and J by 7 bases, leaving 10 bases between them. Germline assignment: CDR1 PRHDT and CDR2 FYEKMQ (reference sequence). This CDR3 has 15 residues. The CDR3 DNA reads as TGTGCCAGCAGCTTAGGTGCAGGGCTCAATTCACCCCTCCACTTT. Protein sequence: CASSLGAGLNSPLHF.

With regard to this clone: A junction boundary mismatches the germline segment, possibly from a read error. This sequence joins TRBV2 and TRBJ2-1; perhaps TRBD2 as D (5 bases). The CDR3 has 10 amino acids. From germline, CDR1 is SNHLY and CDR2 FYNNEI. The CDR3 DNA sequence: TGTGCCAGCACTCTACTAGGAAGTCTCTTC. This encodes CASTLLGSLF.

The chain employs TRBV3-1 (or the pseudogene TRBV3-2) and TRBJ2-3; 13 bases are a match to TRBD2. CDR3 size: 17 residues. The V and J ends lost 0 bases and 7 bases, in that order; junction bases with no gene match: 7. CDR1 and CDR2 (germline): LGHDT, YNNKEL (reference sequence). CDR3 protein: CASSQEATSGGRNTQYF. The CDR3 coding sequence is TGTGCCAGCAGCCAAGAGGCGACTAGCGGGGGGAGGAATACGCAGTATTTT.

The chain uses TRBV11-2 and TRBJ2-2; 8 bases fit TRBD1. The CDR3 totals 15 residues. Germline CDR1 and CDR2: SGHAT and FQNNGV. V was pared by 4 bases and J by 2 bases, with 3 bases of the junction left unmatched. CDR3 sequence reads: CASSSGGVNTGELFF. The CDR3 DNA follows: TGTGCCAGCAGCTCAGGGGGCGTTAACACCGGGGAGCTGTTTTTT.

The V call is TRBV12-3 or TRBV12-4, the J call TRBJ1-2; a possible D gene is TRBD1 (6 bases). Trimming removed 5 bases at V and 1 base at J, with 8 bases between. The CDR3 is 13 amino acids. This CDR3 reads CASSRGGNYGYTF. CDR3 bases: TGTGCCAGCAGTAGGGGGGGTAACTATGGCTACACCTTC.

This chain joins TRBV6-1 and TRBJ1-2, with a possible D match to TRBD1 (6 bases). The germline CDR1 and CDR2 sequences are MNHNS and SASEGT. Trimming took 0 bases from V and 5 from J, leaving 16 bases between them. The CDR3 runs 16 residues. CDR3 region: CASSEASRTALYGYTF. The CDR3 coding sequence is TGTGCCAGCAGTGAAGCATCCAGGACAGCACTTTATGGCTACACCTTC.

The table lists this clone with a count of one. The chain uses TRBV9 and TRBJ2-7; 7 bases line up with TRBD1. The germline CDR1 and CDR2 sequences are SGDLS and YYNGEE. CDR3 length: 14 residues. V shed 2 bases, J shed 0 bases, and the junction held 2 bases outside the gene matches. The CDR3 DNA is TGTGCCAGCAGCGTGGGGACAGCCTCCTACGAGCAGTACTTC. This translates into CASSVGTASYEQYF. Based on the CDR3 plus reference TRBV9 and TRBJ2-7, the full variable domain is DSGVTQTPKHLITATGQRVTLRCSPRSGDLSVYWYQQSLDQGLQFLIQYYNGEERAKGNILERFSAQQFPDLHSELNLSSLELGDSALYFCASSVGTASYEQYFGPGTRLTVT.

The count of this clone is one. At the DNA level, this CDR3 is encoded by other sequences in the same sample as well. The chain carries TRBV18 and TRBJ1-3; possible D gene TRBD1, 5 bases. CDR1 is KGHSH and CDR2 is LQKENI in the germline V gene. The V and J ends lost 4 bases and 4 bases respectively, with 8 bases between them. This CDR3 has 13 amino acids. The CDR3 loop is CASSLGAGNTIYF. In DNA, the CDR3 is TGTGCCAGCTCACTAGGGGCCGGAAACACCATATATTTT.

The chain has TRBV11-3 and TRBJ2-7; 8 bases fit TRBD1. The junction had 3 bases not matched to a gene; V was cut back by 5 bases and J by 0 bases. This CDR3 has 14 residues. Germline V lookup: CDR1 SGHNT, CDR2 YENEEA. The CDR3 DNA reads as TGTGCCAGCAGCGACAGGGGCAACTCCTACGAGCAGTACTTC. As protein: CASSDRGNSYEQYF.

This chain uses TRBV15 with TRBJ2-1; weak D call: TRBD2 (6 bases). Trimming took 3 bases from V and 2 from J, leaving 14 bases between them. There are 16 residues in the CDR3. Per the germline V gene, CDR1 is LNHNV and CDR2 is YYDKDF (reference sequence). This CDR3 is CATSREGRVPYNEQFF. In DNA, the CDR3 is TGTGCCACCAGCAGGGAGGGCAGGGTCCCCTACAATGAGCAGTTCTTC.

The rearrangement joins TRBV28 to TRBJ1-5; 10 bases match TRBD1. Germline CDR1 reads MDHEN; CDR2 reads SYDVKM. Losses at the gene ends were 5 bases for V and 5 bases for J; bases not matched to a gene: 9. The length of the CDR3 is 16 residues. CDR3 protein: CASSLSPGQGDQPQHF. DNA of the CDR3: TGTGCCAGCAGTCTTAGCCCAGGACAGGGGGATCAGCCCCAGCATTTT. The entire variable domain, with the rest obtained from reference TRBV28 and TRBJ1-5, is as follows: DVKVTQSSRYLVKRTGEKVFLECVQDMDHENMFWYRQDPGLGLRLIYFSYDVKMKEKGDIPEGYSVSREKKERFSLILESASTNQTSMYLCASSLSPGQGDQPQHFGDGTRLSIL.

This rearrangement joins TRBV7-3 to TRBJ1-5; D gene ambiguous. V lost 2 bases to trimming and J lost 6 bases, with 8 bases between them. Germline V gene lookup returns CDR1 SGHTA and CDR2 FQGTGA. The CDR3 runs to 13 residues. The CDR3 coding sequence is TGTGCCAGCAGCTTACAATCGGGTCAGCCCCAGCATTTT. Translating gives CASSLQSGQPQHF. The whole variable domain, remainder taken from reference TRBV7-3 and TRBJ1-5, is GAGVSQTPSNKVTEKGKYVELRCDPISGHTALYWYRQSLGQGPEFLIYFQGTGAADDSGLPNDRFFAVRPEGSVSTLKIQRTERGDSAVYLCASSLQSGQPQHFGDGTRLSIL.

This chain connects TRBV5-1 to TRBJ2-1, with 8 bases lining up with TRBD1. The CDR3 contains 14 residues. Germline V gene sequence: CDR1 SGHRS, CDR2 YFSETQ. The V and J ends lost 3 bases and 9 bases, in that order; junction bases with no gene match: 8. CDR3: CASSSWTGSGEQFF. In DNA form, the CDR3 reads TGCGCCAGCAGCTCCTGGACAGGGAGTGGTGAGCAGTTCTTC. Full variable domain (remainder filled in from reference TRBV5-1 and TRBJ2-1): KAGVTQTPRYLIKTRGQQVTLSCSPISGHRSVSWYQQTPGQGLQFLFEYFSETQRNKGNFPGRFSGRQFSNSRSEMNVSTLELGDSALYLCASSSWTGSGEQFFGPGTRLTVL.

CDR3 residues: CASSLGPGGAYGYTF. For the CDR3, the DNA is TGTGCCAGCAGCTTAGGACCAGGGGGCGCGTATGGCTACACCTTC. The chain is built from TRBV7-2 and TRBJ1-2, with 8 bases fitting TRBD1. Per the germline V gene, CDR1 is SGHTA and CDR2 is FQGNSA. This CDR3 region has 15 residues. V shed 1 base and J 5 bases; nucleotides not matched to a gene: 6.

A word on this clone: The junction departs from the called germline gene at one end, perhaps through a read error. The chain combines TRBV6-2 or TRBV6-3 with TRBJ2-7, with 9 bases that match TRBD1. Looked up from germline, CDR1 is MNHEY and CDR2 is SVGEGT. The CDR3 contains 14 residues. The CDR3 nucleotides read TGTGCCAGCAGTACAGGGGGCCTTCTCCCTTACGCGCACTTC. Its protein product is CASSTGGLLPYAHF.

The chain is built from TRBV10-1 and TRBJ2-1; tentative D call: TRBD1 (5 bases). Germline V gene data show CDR1 as WNHNN and CDR2 as SYGVQD (reference sequence). Trimming cost V 5 bases and J 4 bases, with 15 bases left between them. The CDR3 loop spans 15 amino acids. The CDR3 sequence is CASSLQVPPYNEQFF. The CDR3, as DNA: TGCGCCAGCAGTCTACAGGTCCCGCCTTACAATGAGCAGTTCTTC.

The rearrangement links TRBV7-3 to TRBJ2-5; TRBD2 agrees at 11 bases. Germline loops: CDR1 SGHTA, CDR2 FQGTGA. V shed 4 bases and J 3 bases; nucleotides not matched to a gene: 4. The CDR3 has 15 amino acids. The CDR3 here is CASSSTGLAEETQYF. In DNA, the CDR3 is TGTGCCAGCAGCTCTACGGGACTAGCGGAAGAGACCCAGTACTTC.